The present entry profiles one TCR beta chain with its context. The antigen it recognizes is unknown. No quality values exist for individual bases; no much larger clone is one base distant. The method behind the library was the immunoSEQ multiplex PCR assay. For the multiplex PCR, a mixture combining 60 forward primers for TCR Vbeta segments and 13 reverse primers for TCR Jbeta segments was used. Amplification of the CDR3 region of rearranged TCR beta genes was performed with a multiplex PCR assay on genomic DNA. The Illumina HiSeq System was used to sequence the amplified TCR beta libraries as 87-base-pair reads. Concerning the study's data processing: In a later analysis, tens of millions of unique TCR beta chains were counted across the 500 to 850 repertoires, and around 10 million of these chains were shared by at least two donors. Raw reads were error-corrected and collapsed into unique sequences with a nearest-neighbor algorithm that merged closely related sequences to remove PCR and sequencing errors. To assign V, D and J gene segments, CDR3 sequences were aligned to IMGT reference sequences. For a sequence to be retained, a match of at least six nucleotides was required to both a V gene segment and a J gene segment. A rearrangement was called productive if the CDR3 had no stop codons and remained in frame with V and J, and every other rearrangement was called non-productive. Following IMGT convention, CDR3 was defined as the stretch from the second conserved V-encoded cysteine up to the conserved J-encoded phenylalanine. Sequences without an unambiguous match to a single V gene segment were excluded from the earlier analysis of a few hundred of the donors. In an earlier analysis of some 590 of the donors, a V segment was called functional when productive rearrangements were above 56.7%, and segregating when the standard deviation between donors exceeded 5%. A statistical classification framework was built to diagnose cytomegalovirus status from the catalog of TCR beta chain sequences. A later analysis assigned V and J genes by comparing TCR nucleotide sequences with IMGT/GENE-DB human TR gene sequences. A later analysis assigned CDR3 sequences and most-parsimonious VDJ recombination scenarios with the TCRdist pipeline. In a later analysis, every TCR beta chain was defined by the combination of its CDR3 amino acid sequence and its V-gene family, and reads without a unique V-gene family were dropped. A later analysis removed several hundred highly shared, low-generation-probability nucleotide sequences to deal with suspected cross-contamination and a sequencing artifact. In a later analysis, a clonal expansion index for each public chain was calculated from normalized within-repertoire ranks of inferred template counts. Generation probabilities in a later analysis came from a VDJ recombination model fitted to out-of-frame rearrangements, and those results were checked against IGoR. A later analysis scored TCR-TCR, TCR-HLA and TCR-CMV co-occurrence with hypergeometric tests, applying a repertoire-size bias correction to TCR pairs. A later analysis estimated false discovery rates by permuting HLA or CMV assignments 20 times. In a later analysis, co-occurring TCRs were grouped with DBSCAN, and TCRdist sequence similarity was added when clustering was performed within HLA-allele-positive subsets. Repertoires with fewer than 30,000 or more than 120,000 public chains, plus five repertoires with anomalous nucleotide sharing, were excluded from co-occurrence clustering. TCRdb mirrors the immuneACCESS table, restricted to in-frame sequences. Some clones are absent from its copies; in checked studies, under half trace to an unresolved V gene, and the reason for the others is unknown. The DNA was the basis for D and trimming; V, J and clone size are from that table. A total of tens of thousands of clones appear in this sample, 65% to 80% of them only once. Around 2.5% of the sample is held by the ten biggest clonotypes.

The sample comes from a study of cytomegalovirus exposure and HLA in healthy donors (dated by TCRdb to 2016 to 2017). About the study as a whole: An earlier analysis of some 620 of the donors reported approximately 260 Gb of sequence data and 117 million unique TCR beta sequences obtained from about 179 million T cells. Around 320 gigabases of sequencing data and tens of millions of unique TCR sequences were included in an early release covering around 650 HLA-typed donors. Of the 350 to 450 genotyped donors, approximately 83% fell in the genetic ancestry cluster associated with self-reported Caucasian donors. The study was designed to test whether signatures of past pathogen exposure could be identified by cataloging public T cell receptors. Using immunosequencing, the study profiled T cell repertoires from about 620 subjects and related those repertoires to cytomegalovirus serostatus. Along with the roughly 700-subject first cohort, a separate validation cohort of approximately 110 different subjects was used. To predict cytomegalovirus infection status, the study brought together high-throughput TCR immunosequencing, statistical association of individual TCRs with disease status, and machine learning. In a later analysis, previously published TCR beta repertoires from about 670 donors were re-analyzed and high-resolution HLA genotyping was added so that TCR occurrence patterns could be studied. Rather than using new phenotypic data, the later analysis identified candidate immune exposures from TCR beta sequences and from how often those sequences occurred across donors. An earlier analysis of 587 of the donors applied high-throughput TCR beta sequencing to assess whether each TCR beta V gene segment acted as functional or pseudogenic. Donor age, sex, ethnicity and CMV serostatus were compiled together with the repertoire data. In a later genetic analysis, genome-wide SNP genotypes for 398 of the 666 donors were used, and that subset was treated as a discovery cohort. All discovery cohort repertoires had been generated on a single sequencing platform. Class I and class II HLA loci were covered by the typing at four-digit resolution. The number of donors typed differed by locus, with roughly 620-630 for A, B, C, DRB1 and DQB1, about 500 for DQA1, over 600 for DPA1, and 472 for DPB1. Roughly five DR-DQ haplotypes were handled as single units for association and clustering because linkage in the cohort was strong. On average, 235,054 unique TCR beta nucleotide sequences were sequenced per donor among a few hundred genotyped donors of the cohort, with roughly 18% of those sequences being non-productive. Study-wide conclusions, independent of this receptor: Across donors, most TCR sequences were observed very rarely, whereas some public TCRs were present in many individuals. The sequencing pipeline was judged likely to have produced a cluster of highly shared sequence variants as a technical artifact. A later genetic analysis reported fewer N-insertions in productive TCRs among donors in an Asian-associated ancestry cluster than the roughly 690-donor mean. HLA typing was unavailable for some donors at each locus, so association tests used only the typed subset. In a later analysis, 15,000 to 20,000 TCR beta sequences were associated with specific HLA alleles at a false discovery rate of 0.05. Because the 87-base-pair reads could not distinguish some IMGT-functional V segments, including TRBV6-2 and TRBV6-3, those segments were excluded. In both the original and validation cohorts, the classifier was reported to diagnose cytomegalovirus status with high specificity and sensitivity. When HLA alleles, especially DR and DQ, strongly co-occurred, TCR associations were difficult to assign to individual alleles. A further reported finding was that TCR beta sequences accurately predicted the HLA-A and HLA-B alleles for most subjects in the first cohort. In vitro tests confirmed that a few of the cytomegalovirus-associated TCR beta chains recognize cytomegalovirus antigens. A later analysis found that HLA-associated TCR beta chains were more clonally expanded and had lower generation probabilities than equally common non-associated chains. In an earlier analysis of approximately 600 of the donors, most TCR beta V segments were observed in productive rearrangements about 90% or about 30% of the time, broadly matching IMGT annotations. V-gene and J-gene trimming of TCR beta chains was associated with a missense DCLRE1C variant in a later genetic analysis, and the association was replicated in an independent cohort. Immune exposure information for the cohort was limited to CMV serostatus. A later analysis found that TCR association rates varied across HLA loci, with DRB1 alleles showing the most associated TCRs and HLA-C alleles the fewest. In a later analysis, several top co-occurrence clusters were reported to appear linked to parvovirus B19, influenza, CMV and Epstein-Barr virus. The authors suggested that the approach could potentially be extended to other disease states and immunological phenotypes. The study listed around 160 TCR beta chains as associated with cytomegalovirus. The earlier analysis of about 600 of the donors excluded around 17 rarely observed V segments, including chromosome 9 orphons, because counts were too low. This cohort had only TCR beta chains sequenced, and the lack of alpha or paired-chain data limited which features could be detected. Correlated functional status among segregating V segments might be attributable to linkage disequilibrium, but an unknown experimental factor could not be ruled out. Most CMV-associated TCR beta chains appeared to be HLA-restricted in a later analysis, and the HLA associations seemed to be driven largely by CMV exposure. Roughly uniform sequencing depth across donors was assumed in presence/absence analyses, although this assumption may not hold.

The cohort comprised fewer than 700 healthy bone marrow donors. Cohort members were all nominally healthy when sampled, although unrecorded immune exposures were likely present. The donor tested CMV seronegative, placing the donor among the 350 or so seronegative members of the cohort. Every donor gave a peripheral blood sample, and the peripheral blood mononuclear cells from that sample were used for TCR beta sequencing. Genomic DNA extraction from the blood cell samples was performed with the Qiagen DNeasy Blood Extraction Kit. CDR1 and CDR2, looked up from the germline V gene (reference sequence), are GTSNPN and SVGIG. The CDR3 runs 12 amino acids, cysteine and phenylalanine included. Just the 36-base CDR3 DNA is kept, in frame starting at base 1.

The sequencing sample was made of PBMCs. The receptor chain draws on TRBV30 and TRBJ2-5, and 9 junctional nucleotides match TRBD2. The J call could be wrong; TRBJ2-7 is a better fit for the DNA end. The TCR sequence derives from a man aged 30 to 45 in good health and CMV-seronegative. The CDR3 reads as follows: CARAGGRYEQYF. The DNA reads TGTGCACGAGCGGGGGGCCGCTACGAGCAGTACTTC.